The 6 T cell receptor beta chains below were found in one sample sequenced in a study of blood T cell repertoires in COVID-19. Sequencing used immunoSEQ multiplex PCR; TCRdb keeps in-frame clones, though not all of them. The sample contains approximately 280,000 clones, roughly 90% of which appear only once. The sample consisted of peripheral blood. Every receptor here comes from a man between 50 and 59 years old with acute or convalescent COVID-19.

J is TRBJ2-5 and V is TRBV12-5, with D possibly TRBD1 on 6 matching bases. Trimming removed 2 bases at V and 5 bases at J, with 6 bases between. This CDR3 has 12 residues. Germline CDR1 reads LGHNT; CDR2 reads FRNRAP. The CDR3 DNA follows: TGTGCTAGTGGTTTGACAGGGGAGACCCAGTACTTC. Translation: CASGLTGETQYF.

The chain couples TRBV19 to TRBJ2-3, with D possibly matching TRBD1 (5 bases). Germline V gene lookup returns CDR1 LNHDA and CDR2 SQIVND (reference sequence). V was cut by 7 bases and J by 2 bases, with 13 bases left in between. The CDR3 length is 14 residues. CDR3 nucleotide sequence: TGTGCCAGTAAACAGGCGAGTGTCACAGATACGCAGTATTTT. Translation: CASKQASVTDTQYF. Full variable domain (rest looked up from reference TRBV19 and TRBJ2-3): DGGITQSPKYLFRKEGQNVTLSCEQNLNHDAMYWYRQDPGQGLRLIYYSQIVNDFQKGDIAEGYSVSREKKESFPLTVTSAQKNPTAFYLCASKQASVTDTQYFGPGTRLTVL.

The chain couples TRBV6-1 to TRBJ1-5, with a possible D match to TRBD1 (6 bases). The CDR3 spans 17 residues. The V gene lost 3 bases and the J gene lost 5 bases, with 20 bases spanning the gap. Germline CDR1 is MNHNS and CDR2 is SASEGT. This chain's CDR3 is CASSEGAVPSGYQPQHF. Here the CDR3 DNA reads TGTGCCAGCAGTGAGGGGGCAGTCCCCTCGGGGTATCAGCCCCAGCATTTT.

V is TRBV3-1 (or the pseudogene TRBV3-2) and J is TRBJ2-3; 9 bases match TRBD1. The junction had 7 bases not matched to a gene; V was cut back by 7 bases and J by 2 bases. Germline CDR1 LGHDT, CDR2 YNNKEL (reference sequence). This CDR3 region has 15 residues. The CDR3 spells CASNHRDRVTDTQYF. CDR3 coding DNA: TGTGCCAGCAACCACCGGGACAGGGTCACAGATACGCAGTATTTT.

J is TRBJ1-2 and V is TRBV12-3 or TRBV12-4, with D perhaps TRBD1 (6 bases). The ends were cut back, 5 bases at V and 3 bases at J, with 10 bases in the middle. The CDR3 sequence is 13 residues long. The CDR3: CASSPQGYYGYTF. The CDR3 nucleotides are TGTGCCAGCAGTCCACAGGGATACTATGGCTACACCTTC.

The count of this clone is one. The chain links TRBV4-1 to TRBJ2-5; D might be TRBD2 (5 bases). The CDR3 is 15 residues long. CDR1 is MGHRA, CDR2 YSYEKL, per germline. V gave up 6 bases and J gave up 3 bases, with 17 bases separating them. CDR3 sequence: CASSLRSGAEETQYF. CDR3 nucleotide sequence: TGCGCCAGCAGTTTAAGAAGTGGAGCGGAAGAGACCCAGTACTTC.